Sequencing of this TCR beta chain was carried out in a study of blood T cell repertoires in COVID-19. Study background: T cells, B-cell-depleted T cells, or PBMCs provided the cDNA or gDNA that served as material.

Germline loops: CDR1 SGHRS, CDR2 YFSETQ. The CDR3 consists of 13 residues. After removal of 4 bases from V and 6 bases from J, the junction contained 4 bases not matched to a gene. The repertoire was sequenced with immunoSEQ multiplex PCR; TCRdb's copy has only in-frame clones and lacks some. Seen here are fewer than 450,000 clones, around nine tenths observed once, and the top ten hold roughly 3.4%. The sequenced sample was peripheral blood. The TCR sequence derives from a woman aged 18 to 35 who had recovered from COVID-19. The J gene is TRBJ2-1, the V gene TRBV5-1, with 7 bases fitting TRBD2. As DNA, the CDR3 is TGCGCCAGCAGCACACTAGCGTCCAATGAGCAGTTCTTC. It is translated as CASSTLASNEQFF.